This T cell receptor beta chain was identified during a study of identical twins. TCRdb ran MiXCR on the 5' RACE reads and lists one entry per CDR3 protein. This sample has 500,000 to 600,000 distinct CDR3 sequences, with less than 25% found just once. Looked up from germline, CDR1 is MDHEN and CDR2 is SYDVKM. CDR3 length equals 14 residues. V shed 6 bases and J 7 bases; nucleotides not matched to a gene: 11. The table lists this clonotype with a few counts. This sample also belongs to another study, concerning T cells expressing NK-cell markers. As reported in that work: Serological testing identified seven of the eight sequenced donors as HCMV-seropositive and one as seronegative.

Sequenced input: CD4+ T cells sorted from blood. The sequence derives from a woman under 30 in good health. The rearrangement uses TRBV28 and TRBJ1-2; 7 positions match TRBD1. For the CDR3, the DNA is TGTGCCAGCAGAACAGACAGGGTACAATCTGGCTACACCTTC. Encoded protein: CASRTDRVQSGYTF.